This TCR beta chain was identified during a study of beta chain features in type 1 diabetes. Overall study context: Across every sample, around 110,000,000 sorted cells were examined in total. Study findings and constraints: All four CD4+ subsets from Type 1 diabetes patients carried moderately but significantly shorter TCRB CDR3s.

Reverse transcribing all isolated RNA meant expressed TCRB transcripts were sequenced. Sequencing was performed with immunoSEQ multiplex PCR; in TCRdb, only in-frame clones are kept and a portion is missing. This sample has about 660,000 clones, with 11% to 15% found just once. This clone was observed a few times. The antigen remains undetermined. There are 13 residues in the CDR3. The V gene's germline CDR1 is SGHTA and CDR2 FQGNSA. V was trimmed by 1 base and J by 0 bases, leaving 4 bases between them. The origin of this receptor is a young man with type 1 diabetes. Sequencing was carried out using naive CD4+ T cells from blood. The rearrangement links TRBV7-2 to TRBJ2-7, with D hard to call. In DNA form, the CDR3 reads TGTGCCAGCAGCTTAGAGATCTCCTACGAGCAGTACTTC. Encoded protein: CASSLEISYEQYF.